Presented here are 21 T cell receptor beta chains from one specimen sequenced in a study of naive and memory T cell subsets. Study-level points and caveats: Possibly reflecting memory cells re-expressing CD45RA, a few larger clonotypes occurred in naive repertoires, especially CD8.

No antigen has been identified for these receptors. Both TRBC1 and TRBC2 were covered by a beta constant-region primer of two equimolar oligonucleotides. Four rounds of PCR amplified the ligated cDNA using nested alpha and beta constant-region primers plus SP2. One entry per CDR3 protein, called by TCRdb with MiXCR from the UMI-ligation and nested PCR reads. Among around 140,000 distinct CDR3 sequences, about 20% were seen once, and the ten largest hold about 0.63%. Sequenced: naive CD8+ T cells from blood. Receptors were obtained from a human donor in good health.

CDR3 sequence: CSVQGWRTEAFF. CDR3 nucleotide sequence: TGCAGCGTTCAGGGATGGAGGACTGAAGCTTTCTTT. The chain combines TRBV29-1 with TRBJ1-1; the D gene is possibly TRBD1 (5 bases). The V gene lost 5 bases and the J gene lost 5 bases, with 12 bases spanning the gap. The length of the CDR3 is 12 residues. Germline V gene sequence: CDR1 SQVTM, CDR2 ANQGSEA.

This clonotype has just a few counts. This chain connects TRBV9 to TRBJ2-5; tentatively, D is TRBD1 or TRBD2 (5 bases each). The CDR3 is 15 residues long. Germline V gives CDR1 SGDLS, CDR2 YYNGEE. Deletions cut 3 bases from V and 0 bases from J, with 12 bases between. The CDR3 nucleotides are TGTGCCAGCAGCGGACACGGGGCCTACCAAGAGACCCAGTACTTC. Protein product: CASSGHGAYQETQYF.

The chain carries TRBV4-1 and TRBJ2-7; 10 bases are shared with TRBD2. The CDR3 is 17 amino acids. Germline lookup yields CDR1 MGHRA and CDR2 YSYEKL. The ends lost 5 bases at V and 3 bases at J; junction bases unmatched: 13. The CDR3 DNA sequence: TGCGCCAGCAGCTATCTGGGGATGCTAGCGGGAGACTACGAGCAGTACTTC. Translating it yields CASSYLGMLAGDYEQYF.

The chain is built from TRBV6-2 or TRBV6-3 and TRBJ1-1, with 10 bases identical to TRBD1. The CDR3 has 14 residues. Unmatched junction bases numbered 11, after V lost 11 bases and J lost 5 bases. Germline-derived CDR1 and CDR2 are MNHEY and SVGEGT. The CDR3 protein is CASTIGTGVTEAFF. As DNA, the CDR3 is TGTGCCTCAACCATCGGGACAGGGGTTACTGAAGCTTTCTTT.

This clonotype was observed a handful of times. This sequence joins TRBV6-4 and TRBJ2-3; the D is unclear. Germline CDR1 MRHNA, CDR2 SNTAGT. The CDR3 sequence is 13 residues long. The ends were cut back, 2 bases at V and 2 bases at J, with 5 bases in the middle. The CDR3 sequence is CASSDDNTDTQYF. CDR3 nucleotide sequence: TGTGCCAGCAGTGACGATAACACAGATACGCAGTATTTT.

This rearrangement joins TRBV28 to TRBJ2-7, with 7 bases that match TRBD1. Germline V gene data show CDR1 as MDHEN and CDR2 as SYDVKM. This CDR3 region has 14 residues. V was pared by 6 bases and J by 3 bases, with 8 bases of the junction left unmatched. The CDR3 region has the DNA TGTGCCAGCAGAGACCCGGGACAGAACTACGAGCAGTACTTC. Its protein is CASRDPGQNYEQYF.

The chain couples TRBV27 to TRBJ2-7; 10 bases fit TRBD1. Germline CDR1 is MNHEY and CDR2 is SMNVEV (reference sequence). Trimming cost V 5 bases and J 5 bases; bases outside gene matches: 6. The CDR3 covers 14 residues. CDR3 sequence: CASSATGGMDEQYF. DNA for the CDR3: TGTGCCAGCAGTGCGACAGGGGGCATGGACGAGCAGTACTTC.

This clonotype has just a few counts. The CDR3 nucleotides read TGTGCCAGCAGCGTAGGGGAAGAGACCCAGTACTTC. Its protein is CASSVGEETQYF. The rearrangement joins TRBV9 to TRBJ2-5, with D unresolved. Per the germline V gene, CDR1 is SGDLS and CDR2 is YYNGEE. The CDR3 length is 12 residues. Trimming removed 0 bases at V and 3 bases at J, with 3 bases between.

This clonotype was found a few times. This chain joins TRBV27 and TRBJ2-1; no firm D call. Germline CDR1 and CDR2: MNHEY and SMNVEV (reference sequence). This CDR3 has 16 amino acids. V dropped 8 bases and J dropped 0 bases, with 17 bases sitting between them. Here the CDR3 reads CASGHLPVSSYNEQFF. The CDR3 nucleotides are TGTGCCAGCGGGCATCTTCCAGTGAGCTCCTACAATGAGCAGTTCTTC.

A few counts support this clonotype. The CDR3 reads CASSQGQGNSYEQYF. CDR3 coding DNA: TGCGCCAGCAGCCAGGGACAGGGGAACTCCTACGAGCAGTACTTC. The chain has TRBV4-3 and TRBJ2-7; the match to TRBD1 covers 10 bases. V shed 3 bases and J 0 bases; nucleotides not matched to a gene: 2. CDR3 length: 15 residues. Germline V gene sequence: CDR1 LGHNA, CDR2 YSLEER.

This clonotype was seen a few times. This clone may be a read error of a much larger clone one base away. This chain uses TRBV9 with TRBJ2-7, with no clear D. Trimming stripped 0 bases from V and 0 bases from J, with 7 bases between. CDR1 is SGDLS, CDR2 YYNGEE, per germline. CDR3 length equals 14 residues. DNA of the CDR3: TGTGCCAGCAGCGTAGGCCGGAGCTCCTACGAGCAGTACTTC. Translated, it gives CASSVGRSSYEQYF.

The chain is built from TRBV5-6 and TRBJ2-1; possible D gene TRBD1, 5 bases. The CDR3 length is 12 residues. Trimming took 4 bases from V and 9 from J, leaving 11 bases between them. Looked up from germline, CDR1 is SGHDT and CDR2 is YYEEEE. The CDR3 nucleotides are TGTGCCAGCAGCGTCCTAAGGGGTGAGCAGTTCTTC. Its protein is CASSVLRGEQFF.

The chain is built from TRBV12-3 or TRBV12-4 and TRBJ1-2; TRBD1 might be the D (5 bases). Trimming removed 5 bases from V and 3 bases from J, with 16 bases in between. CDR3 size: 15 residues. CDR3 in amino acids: CASSPSGTSYYGYTF. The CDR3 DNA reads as TGTGCCAGCAGTCCCTCCGGGACGTCGTACTATGGCTACACCTTC.

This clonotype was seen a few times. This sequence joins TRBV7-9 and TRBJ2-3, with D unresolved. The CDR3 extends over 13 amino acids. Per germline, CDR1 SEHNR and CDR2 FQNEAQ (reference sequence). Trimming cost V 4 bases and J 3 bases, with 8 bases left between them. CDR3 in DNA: TGTGCCAGCAGCTCCCCACAGACAGATACGCAGTATTTT. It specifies CASSSPQTDTQYF.

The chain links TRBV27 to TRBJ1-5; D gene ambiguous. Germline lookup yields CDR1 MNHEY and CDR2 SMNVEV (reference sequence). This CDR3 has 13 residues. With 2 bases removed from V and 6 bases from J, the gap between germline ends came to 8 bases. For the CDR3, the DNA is TGTGCCAGCAGTTTAAACGGCGGTCAGCCCCAGCATTTT. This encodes CASSLNGGQPQHF.

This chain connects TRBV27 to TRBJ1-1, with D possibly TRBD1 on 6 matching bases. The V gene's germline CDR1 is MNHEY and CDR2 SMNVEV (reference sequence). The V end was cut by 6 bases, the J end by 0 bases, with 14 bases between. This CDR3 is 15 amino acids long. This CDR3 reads CASRPKDRMNTEAFF. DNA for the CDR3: TGTGCCAGCAGACCCAAAGACAGGATGAACACTGAAGCTTTCTTT.

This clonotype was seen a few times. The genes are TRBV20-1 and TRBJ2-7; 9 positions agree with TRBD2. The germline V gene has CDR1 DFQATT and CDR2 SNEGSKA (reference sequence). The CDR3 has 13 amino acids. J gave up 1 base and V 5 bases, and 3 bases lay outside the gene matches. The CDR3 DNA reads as TGCAGTGCTGCGACTAGCGGTTCCTACGAGCAGTACTTC. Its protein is CSAATSGSYEQYF.

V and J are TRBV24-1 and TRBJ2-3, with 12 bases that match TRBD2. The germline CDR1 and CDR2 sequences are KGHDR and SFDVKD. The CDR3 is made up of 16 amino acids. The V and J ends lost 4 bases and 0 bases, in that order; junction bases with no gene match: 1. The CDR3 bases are TGTGCCACCAGTGACGGACTAGCGGGAAGCACAGATACGCAGTATTTT. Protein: CATSDGLAGSTDTQYF.

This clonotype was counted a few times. The CDR3 loop is CASSLQQGGQPQHF. The CDR3 bases are TGTGCCAGCAGTTTACAACAGGGAGGCCAGCCCCAGCATTTT. The chain couples TRBV28 to TRBJ1-5; D perhaps matches TRBD1 (6 bases). Trimming stripped 2 bases from V and 7 bases from J, with 12 bases between. CDR3 length: 14 residues. Germline CDR1 is MDHEN and CDR2 is SYDVKM. Looking up the rest from reference TRBV28 and TRBJ1-5 gives the full variable domain: DVKVTQSSRYLVKRTGEKVFLECVQDMDHENMFWYRQDPGLGLRLIYFSYDVKMKEKGDIPEGYSVSREKKERFSLILESASTNQTSMYLCASSLQQGGQPQHFGDGTRLSIL.

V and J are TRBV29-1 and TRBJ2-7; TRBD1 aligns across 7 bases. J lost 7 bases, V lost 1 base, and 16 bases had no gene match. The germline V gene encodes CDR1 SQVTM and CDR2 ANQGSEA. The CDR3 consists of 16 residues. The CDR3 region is CSVEGVWDSTRGEQYF. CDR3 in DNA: TGCAGCGTTGAAGGCGTCTGGGACAGTACCAGAGGAGAGCAGTACTTC.

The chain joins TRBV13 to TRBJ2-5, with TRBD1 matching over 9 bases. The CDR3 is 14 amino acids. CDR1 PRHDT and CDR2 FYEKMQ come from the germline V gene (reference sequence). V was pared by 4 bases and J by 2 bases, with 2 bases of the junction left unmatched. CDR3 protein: CASSSQGAQETQYF. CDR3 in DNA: TGTGCCAGCAGCTCACAGGGGGCTCAAGAGACCCAGTACTTC.